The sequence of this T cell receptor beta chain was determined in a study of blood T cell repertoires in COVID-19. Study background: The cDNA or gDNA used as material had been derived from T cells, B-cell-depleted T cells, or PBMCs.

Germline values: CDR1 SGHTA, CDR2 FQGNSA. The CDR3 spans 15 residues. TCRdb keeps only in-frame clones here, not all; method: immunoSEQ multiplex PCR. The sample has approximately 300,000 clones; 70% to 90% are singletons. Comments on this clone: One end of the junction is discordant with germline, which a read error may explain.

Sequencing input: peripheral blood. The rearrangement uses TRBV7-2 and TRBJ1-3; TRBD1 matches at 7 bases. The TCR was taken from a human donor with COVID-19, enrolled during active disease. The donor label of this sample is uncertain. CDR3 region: CASSLVGNRDSRYDF. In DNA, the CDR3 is TGTGCCAGCAGCTTAGTTGGGAATAGGGACAGCCGGTACGATTTT.